The rows below give T cell receptor beta chains drawn from one sample of a study of PD-L1 blockade in urothelial cancer. Using immunoSEQ multiplex PCR, the repertoire was profiled, and TCRdb retains in-frame clones only, with some absent. The sample shows 40,000 to 55,000 clones, 75% to 90% of them seen only once. Source: PBMCs, taken around atezolizumab (anti-PD-L1) treatment. The receptors here all came from a man between 60 and 70 years old with urothelial cancer. Each CDR3 is given with its conserved first and last residue. Fields, in order: D gene, J gene, V gene, CDR3 length, clone size, CDR3 protein, CDR3 DNA. A D gene is named only where the DNA matches it firmly. Some rows have no size entry. The others give once, few or many, or a class for an expanded clone.

d_gene: .
j_gene: TRBJ2-3
v_gene: TRBV7-2
len: 14
abundance: .
CDR3aa: CASSSGQSTDTQYF
CDR3nt: TGTGCCAGCAGCTCCGGACAGAGCACAGATACGCAGTATTTT

d_gene: .
j_gene: TRBJ1-1
v_gene: TRBV7-9
len: 11
abundance: .
CDR3aa: CASSLAREAFF
CDR3nt: TGTGCCAGCAGCTTAGCCAGGGAAGCTTTCTTT

d_gene: TRBD2
j_gene: TRBJ2-3
v_gene: TRBV9
len: 15
abundance: .
CDR3aa: CASSVVSGSTDTQYF
CDR3nt: TGTGCCAGCAGCGTAGTTAGCGGGAGCACAGATACGCAGTATTTT

d_gene: .
j_gene: TRBJ1-2
v_gene: TRBV6-1
len: 17
abundance: .
CDR3aa: CASSDLSAGARDYGYTF
CDR3nt: TGTGCCAGCAGTGACCTTAGTGCGGGGGCACGTGACTATGGCTACACCTTC

d_gene: .
j_gene: TRBJ2-5
v_gene: TRBV10-3
len: 13
abundance: .
CDR3aa: CAISGLPEETQYF
CDR3nt: TGTGCCATCAGTGGACTTCCTGAAGAGACCCAGTACTTC

d_gene: .
j_gene: TRBJ1-2
v_gene: TRBV28
len: 12
abundance: .
CDR3aa: CASSPPVGGYTF
CDR3nt: TGTGCCAGCAGTCCCCCGGTCGGGGGCTACACCTTC

d_gene: .
j_gene: TRBJ2-6
v_gene: TRBV28
len: 16
abundance: once
CDR3aa: CASSPPRGPGANVLTF
CDR3nt: TGTGCCAGCAGCCCACCCCGGGGTCCTGGGGCCAACGTCCTGACTTTC

d_gene: .
j_gene: TRBJ1-4
v_gene: TRBV5-3
len: 14
abundance: .
CDR3aa: CARRLVSNNEKLFF
CDR3nt: TGTGCCAGAAGGCTAGTTAGCAATAATGAAAAACTGTTTTTT

d_gene: TRBD2
j_gene: TRBJ2-3
v_gene: TRBV6-5
len: 15
abundance: .
CDR3aa: CASSHGGGWTDTQYF
CDR3nt: TGTGCCAGCAGCCACGGCGGGGGGTGGACAGATACGCAGTATTTT

d_gene: .
j_gene: TRBJ2-7
v_gene: TRBV5-1
len: 16
abundance: .
CDR3aa: CASSFRPGGGAYEQYF
CDR3nt: TGCGCCAGCAGCTTCCGGCCGGGTGGGGGGGCTTACGAGCAGTACTTC

d_gene: .
j_gene: TRBJ2-7
v_gene: TRBV9
len: 13
abundance: once
CDR3aa: CASSTGHLYEQYF
CDR3nt: TGTGCCAGCAGCACGGGACACCTCTACGAGCAGTACTTC

d_gene: .
j_gene: TRBJ2-1
v_gene: TRBV5-4
len: 13
abundance: .
CDR3aa: CASSLGLYNEQFF
CDR3nt: TGTGCCAGCAGCTTGGGACTCTACAATGAGCAGTTCTTC

d_gene: .
j_gene: TRBJ1-1
v_gene: TRBV30
len: 13
abundance: few
CDR3aa: CAWSGTAYTEAFF
CDR3nt: TGTGCCTGGAGTGGGACAGCATACACTGAAGCTTTCTTT

d_gene: .
j_gene: TRBJ1-6
v_gene: TRBV6-4
len: 16
abundance: .
CDR3aa: CASSDLGRRVHSPLHF
CDR3nt: TGTGCCAGCAGTGACTTAGGCCGTCGGGTACATTCACCCCTCCACTTT

d_gene: TRBD2
j_gene: TRBJ2-1
v_gene: TRBV2
len: 15
abundance: .
CDR3aa: CASSTSGSSYNEQFF
CDR3nt: TGTGCCAGCAGTACTAGCGGGAGCTCCTACAATGAGCAGTTCTTC

d_gene: TRBD1
j_gene: TRBJ2-1
v_gene: TRBV5-6
len: 19
abundance: .
CDR3aa: CASTTDRVLSLSSYNEQFF
CDR3nt: TGTGCCAGCACTACCGACAGGGTTCTGTCCCTCAGCTCCTACAATGAGCAGTTCTTC

d_gene: TRBD1
j_gene: TRBJ2-5
v_gene: TRBV7-3
len: 15
abundance: .
CDR3aa: CASSRTGGEGETQYF
CDR3nt: TGTGCCAGCAGCCGTACAGGGGGTGAAGGAGAGACCCAGTACTTC

d_gene: TRBD2
j_gene: TRBJ2-1
v_gene: TRBV5-4
len: 15
abundance: few
CDR3aa: CASSVGGDSYNEQFF
CDR3nt: TGTGCCAGCAGCGTCGGGGGGGACTCCTACAATGAGCAGTTCTTC

d_gene: .
j_gene: TRBJ1-2
v_gene: TRBV27
len: 12
abundance: .
CDR3aa: CASSPGIGGYTF
CDR3nt: TGTGCCAGCAGTCCAGGGATAGGAGGCTACACCTTC